This T cell receptor beta chain was captured by sequencing in a study of CD4 and CD8 cells across lung adenocarcinoma regions (dated by TCRdb to about 2018). For context, the study as a whole: The study compared tumor centers with tumor margins to examine intratumor heterogeneity of the T cell receptor repertoire.

The method was PCR. The sample was run on a HiSeq X Ten. TCRdb cleaned the public reads at Q25 with fastp, built clones with MiXCR and kept in-frame beta chains. Entries are consolidated by CDR3 protein sequence, retaining the most common genes and DNA. This sample has 3,200 or so distinct CDR3 sequences in its table, and 65% of those were observed once. The ten largest account for roughly 15% of the sample. Donors were patients with localized lung adenocarcinoma, a subtype of non-small cell lung cancer. The margins of localized lung adenocarcinomas were where the samples came from. For TCR repertoire analysis, CD8+ T cells taken from tumor tissue were profiled apart from CD4+ T cells. Worth noting for this clonotype: Its antigen is currently not known. As the CDR3 is not closed by the conserved phenylalanine or tryptophan, this likely results from a read error.

V gives up 4 bases and J gives up 0 bases, and the segment between their germline ends measures 10 bases. Taken from the germline V gene, the CDR1 and CDR2 loops are SGHTA and FQGTGA. The CDR3 has 15 residues if both end residues are counted. Kept here is only the CDR3 DNA, which spans 45 bases and is read in frame from base 1. The sequencing sample was made of CD8+ T cells from the margin of a lung tumor. Explained via the paper, the cell subset or site label denotes: tumor margin region. Recombination linked TRBV7-3 to TRBJ2-1; no D gene is confidently identified. This clonotype originated in a female donor with lung adenocarcinoma. The CD4 and CD8 labels of this study may be unreliable. The bases read TGTGCCAGCAGCTCTGGACCTAGCTCCTACAATGAGCAGTTCTCT. Its translation is CASSSGPSSYNEQFS.